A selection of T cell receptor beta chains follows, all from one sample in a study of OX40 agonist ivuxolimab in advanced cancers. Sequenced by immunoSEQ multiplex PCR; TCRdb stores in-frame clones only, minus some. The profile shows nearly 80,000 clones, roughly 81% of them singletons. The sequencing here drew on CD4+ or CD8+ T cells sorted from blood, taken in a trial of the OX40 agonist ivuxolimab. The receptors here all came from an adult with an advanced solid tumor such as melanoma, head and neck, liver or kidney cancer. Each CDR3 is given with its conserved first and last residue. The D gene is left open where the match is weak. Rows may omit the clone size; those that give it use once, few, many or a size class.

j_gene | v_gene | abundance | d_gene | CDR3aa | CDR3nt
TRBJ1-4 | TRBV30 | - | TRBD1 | CAWNRDRESEKLFF | TGTGCCTGGAACCGGGACAGGGAAAGTGAAAAACTGTTTTTT
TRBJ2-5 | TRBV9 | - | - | CASSARPGETQYF | TGTGCCAGCAGCGCGAGGCCCGGAGAGACCCAGTACTTC
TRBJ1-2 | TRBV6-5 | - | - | CASSIGGGFYGYTF | TGTGCCAGCAGTATTGGGGGAGGCTTCTATGGCTACACCTTC
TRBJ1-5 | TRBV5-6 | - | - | CASRKQGLDQPQHF | TGTGCCAGCAGGAAACAGGGCCTTGATCAGCCCCAGCATTTT
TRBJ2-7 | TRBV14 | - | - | CASSQAEYTGKDF | TGTGCCAGCAGCCAAGCAGAATACACAGGGAAGGACTTC
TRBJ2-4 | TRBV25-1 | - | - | CASRSAGGTKNIQYF | TGTGCCAGCAGATCAGCGGGTGGAACCAAAAACATTCAGTACTTC
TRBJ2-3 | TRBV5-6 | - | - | CASSPLADNTQYF | TGTGCCAGCAGCCCACTTGCCGACAATACGCAGTATTTT
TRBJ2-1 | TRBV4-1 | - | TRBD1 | CASSQEDRGYNEQFF | TGCGCCAGCAGCCAAGAGGACAGGGGCTACAATGAGCAGTTCTTC
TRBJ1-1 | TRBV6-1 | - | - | CASSARYAATNTEAFF | TGTGCCAGCAGTGCCCGGTATGCAGCCACGAACACTGAAGCTTTCTTT
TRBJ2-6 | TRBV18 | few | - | CASSPYKSGANVLTF | TGTGCCAGCTCACCTTATAAGTCTGGGGCCAACGTCCTGACTTTC
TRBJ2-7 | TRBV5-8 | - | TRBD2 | CASSFLLAGAEQYF | TGTGCCAGCAGCTTCTTACTAGCGGGAGCCGAGCAGTACTTC